The sequence of this TCR beta chain was determined in a study of radiotherapy plus CTLA-4 blockade in lung cancer. Across the whole study: Disease control was achieved by 31% of patients, and objective responses by about 17%.

The assay was immunoSEQ multiplex PCR, and TCRdb's table has in-frame clones only and misses some. This table holds tens of thousands of clones, approximately 83% found once. The germline CDR1 and CDR2 sequences are SGDLS and YYNGEE. The CDR3 extends over 15 amino acids. Trimming left V 3 bases short and J 2 bases short, with 15 bases between. Study-level points and caveats: After treatment with radiotherapy plus ipilimumab, TCR clones that came from the tumor expanded in blood. How blood T cell clones changed early, along with interferon-beta, reportedly forecast response best.

Receiving focal radiation plus CTLA-4 blockade with ipilimumab were patients who had chemo-refractory metastatic non-small-cell lung cancer. On this clone itself: As yet, its antigen is unknown.

The receptor was isolated from a human donor with non-small cell lung cancer who had stable disease on radiotherapy plus ipilimumab. The chain combines TRBV9 with TRBJ2-7; D uncertain. The input for sequencing was peripheral blood, taken from a patient treated with radiotherapy plus ipilimumab. Here the CDR3 reads CASSARGTSTYEQYF. The CDR3 DNA reads as TGTGCCAGCAGCGCACGTGGCACCTCAACCTACGAGCAGTACTTC.